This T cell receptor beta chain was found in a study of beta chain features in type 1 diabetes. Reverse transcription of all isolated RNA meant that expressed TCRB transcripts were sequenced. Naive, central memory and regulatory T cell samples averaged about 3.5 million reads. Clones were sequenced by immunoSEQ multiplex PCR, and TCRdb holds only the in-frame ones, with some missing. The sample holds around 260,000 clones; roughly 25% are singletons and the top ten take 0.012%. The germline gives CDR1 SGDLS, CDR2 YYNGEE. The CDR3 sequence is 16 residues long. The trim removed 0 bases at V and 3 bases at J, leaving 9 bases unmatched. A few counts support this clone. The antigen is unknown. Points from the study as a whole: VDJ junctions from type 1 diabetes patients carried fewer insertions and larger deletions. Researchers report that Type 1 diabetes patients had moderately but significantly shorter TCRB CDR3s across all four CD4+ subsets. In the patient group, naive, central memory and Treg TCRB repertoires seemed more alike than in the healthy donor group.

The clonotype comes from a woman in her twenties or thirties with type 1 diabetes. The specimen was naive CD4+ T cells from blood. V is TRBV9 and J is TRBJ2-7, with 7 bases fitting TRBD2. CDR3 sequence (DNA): TGTGCCAGCAGCGTAGCGGGAGGTAGCGGATTCTACGAGCAGTACTTC. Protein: CASSVAGGSGFYEQYF.